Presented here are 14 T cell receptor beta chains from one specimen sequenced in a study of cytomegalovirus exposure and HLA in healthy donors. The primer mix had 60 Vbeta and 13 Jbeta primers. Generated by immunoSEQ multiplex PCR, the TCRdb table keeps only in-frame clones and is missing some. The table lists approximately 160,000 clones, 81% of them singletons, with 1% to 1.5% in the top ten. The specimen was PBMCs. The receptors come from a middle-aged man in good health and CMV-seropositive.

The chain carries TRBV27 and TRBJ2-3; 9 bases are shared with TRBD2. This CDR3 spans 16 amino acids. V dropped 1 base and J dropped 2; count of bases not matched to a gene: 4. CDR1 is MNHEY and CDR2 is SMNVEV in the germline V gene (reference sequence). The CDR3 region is CASSLYRGRATDTQYF. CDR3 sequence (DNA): TGTGCCAGCAGTTTATATCGCGGGAGGGCCACAGATACGCAGTATTTT.

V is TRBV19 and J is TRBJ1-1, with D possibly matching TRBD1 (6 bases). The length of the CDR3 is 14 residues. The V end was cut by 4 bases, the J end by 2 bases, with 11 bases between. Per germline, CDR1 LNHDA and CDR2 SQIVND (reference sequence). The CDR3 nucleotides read TGTGCCAGTAGTAGATCACAGGGAAACACTGAAGCTTTCTTT. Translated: CASSRSQGNTEAFF.

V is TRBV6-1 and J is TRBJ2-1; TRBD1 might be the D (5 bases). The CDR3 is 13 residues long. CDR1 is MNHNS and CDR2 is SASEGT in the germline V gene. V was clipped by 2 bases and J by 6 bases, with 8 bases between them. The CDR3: CASSEWGGNEQFF. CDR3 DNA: TGTGCCAGCAGTGAATGGGGCGGCAATGAGCAGTTCTTC.

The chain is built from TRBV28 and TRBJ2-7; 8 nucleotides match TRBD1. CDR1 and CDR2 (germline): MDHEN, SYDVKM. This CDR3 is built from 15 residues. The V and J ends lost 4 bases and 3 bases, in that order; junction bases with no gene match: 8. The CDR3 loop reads CASSSSGTGFYEQYF. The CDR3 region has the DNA TGTGCCAGCAGTTCCTCCGGGACAGGCTTCTACGAGCAGTACTTC.

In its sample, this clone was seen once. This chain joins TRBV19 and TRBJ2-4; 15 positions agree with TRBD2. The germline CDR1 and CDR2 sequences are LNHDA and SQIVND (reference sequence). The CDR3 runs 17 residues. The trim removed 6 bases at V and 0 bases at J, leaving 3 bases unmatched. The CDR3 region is CASRGLAGGLAKNIQYF. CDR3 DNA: TGTGCCAGTAGGGGACTAGCGGGAGGCCTAGCCAAAAACATTCAGTACTTC.

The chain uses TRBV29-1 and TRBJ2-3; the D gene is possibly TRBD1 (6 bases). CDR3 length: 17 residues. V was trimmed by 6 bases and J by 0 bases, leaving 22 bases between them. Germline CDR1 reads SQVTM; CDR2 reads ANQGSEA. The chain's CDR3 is CSVWGHARDGSTDTQYF. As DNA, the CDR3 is TGCAGCGTCTGGGGGCACGCCCGGGACGGAAGCACAGATACGCAGTATTTT.

The CDR3 region is CASTLLTAIPEAFF. The CDR3 DNA reads TGTGCCAGCACCCTCCTGACAGCGATCCCTGAAGCTTTCTTT. The chain recombines TRBV6-1 with TRBJ1-1, with TRBD1 as a possible D gene (5 bases). This CDR3 contains 14 residues. Trimming pared 7 bases from V and 6 bases from J, leaving 18 bases between. The germline CDR1 and CDR2 sequences are MNHNS and SASEGT.

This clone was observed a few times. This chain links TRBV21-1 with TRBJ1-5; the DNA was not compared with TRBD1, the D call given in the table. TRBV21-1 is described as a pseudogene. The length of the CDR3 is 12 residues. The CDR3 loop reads CASTLGDQPQHF. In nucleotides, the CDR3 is TGTGCCAGCACCCTGGGCGATCAGCCCCAGCATTTT.

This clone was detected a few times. CDR3 coding DNA: TGTGCCAGCAGCTTCCAGCGCGGCGATTTGGAGCAGTACTTC. Translation gives CASSFQRGDLEQYF. The J gene is TRBJ2-7, the V gene TRBV7-2; D not certain. Germline V gene data show CDR1 as SGHTA and CDR2 as FQGNSA. Trimming pared 3 bases from V and 7 bases from J, leaving 16 bases between. This CDR3 is 14 amino acids long.

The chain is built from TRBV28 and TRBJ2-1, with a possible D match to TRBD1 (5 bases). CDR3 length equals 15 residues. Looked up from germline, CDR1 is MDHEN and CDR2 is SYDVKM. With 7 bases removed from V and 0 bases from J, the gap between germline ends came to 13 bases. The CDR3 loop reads CASTPTGASYNEQFF. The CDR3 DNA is TGTGCCAGCACACCGACTGGGGCCTCCTACAATGAGCAGTTCTTC.

The CDR3 coding sequence is TGTGCCTGGAGTCCTCCTAGCGGAGGGGTCACAGATACGCAGTATTTT. Protein: CAWSPPSGGVTDTQYF. The chain carries TRBV30 and TRBJ2-3; TRBD2 matches at 7 bases. Trimming cost V 2 bases and J 2 bases; bases outside gene matches: 10. There are 16 residues in the CDR3. CDR1 GTSNPN and CDR2 SVGIG come from the germline V gene (reference sequence).

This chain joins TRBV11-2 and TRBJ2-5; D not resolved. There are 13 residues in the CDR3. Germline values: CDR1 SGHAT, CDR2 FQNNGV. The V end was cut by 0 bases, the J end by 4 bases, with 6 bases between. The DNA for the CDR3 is TGTGCCAGCAGCTTAGATAATCGAGAGACCCAGTACTTC. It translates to CASSLDNRETQYF.

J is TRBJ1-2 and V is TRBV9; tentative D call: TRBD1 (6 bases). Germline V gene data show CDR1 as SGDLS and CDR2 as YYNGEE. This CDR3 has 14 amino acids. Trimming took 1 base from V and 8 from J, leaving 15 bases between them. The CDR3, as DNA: TGTGCCAGCAGCGTAACCGGGACATCGGGAGGCTACACCTTC. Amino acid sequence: CASSVTGTSGGYTF.

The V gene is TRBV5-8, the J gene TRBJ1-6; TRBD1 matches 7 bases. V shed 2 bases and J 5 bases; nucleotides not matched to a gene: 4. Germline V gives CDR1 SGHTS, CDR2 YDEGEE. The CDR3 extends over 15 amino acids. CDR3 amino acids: CASSFPGGNNSPLHF. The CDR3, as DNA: TGTGCCAGCAGCTTCCCAGGGGGTAATAATTCACCCCTCCACTTT.